This is a list of T cell receptor beta chains from one sample in a study of blood T cell repertoires in COVID-19. Sequencing used immunoSEQ multiplex PCR; TCRdb keeps in-frame clones, though not all of them. The sample contains 200,000 to 250,000 clones, more than 80% of which appear only once. Sequenced material: peripheral blood. These receptors came from a man aged 25-40 years who had recovered from COVID-19. CDR3s include the opening cysteine and the closing phenylalanine or tryptophan. A D gene is named only where the DNA matches it firmly. Clone size appears in some rows only: once, few, many, or a class for an expanded clone.

CASSPGQNPNYGYTF,TGTGCCAGTAGTCCAGGACAGAATCCTAACTATGGCTACACCTTC,-,-,TRBJ1-2,TRBV19
CASSSFGGNTEAFF,TGTGCCAGCAGCTCGTTCGGGGGAAACACTGAAGCTTTCTTT,-,-,TRBJ1-1,TRBV7-8
CASSLARAQHF,TGTGCCAGCAGCTTGGCCCGGGCCCAGCATTTT,-,-,TRBJ1-5,TRBV5-8
CSVEDMYNYNEQFF,TGCAGCGTTGAAGATATGTACAACTACAATGAGCAGTTCTTC,-,-,TRBJ2-1,TRBV29-1
CASSAGGSSYNEQFF,TGTGCCAGCAGCGCGGGGGGGAGCTCCTACAATGAGCAGTTCTTC,-,TRBD2,TRBJ2-1,TRBV9
CASSYDSDVSLYGYTF,TGTGCCAGCAGTTACGACAGCGACGTTTCGTTGTATGGCTACACCTTC,-,-,TRBJ1-2,TRBV6-5
CASSPSLGHSYGYTF,TGTGCCAGCAGCCCCTCCTTGGGACACAGCTATGGCTACACCTTC,-,-,TRBJ1-2,TRBV9
CASSKEKFFVDSSYEQYF,TGTGCCAGCAGCAAAGAAAAGTTCTTCGTGGACAGCTCCTACGAGCAGTACTTC,-,-,TRBJ2-7,TRBV21-1
CASSPTGGANYGYTF,TGTGCCAGCAGTCCGACAGGGGGGGCTAACTATGGCTACACCTTC,once,TRBD1,TRBJ1-2,TRBV28
CASSQVSGSETQYF,TGTGCCAGCAGCCAAGTATCAGGGTCAGAGACCCAGTACTTC,-,-,TRBJ2-5,TRBV3-1/TRBV3-2
CASSVTGKEAFF,TGTGCCAGCAGTGTCACCGGGAAAGAAGCTTTCTTT,-,-,TRBJ1-1,TRBV2
CASSLDQGVLNGLFF,TGTGCCAGCAGCTTAGACCAGGGGGTCCTAAATGGACTGTTTTTT,-,TRBD1,TRBJ1-4,TRBV7-8